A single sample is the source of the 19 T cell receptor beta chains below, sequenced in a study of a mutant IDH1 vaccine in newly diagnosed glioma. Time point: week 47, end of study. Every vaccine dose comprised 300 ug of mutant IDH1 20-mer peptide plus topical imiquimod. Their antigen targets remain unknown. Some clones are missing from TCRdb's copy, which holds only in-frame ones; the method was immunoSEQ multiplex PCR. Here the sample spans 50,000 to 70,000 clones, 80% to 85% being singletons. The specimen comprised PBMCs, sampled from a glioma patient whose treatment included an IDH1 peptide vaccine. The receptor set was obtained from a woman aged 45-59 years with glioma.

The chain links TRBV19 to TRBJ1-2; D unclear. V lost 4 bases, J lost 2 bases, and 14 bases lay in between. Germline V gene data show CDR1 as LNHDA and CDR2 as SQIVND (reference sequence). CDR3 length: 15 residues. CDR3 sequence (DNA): TGTGCCAGTAGTAACCCGGCCGGCCCGAACTATGGCTACACCTTC. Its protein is CASSNPAGPNYGYTF.

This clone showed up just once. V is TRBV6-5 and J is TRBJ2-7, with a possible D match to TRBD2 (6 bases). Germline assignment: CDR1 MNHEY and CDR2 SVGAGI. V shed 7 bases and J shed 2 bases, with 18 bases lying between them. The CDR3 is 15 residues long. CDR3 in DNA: TGTGCCAGCACCCCTACCGGGGGATCCCCCTACGAGCAGTACTTC. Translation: CASTPTGGSPYEQYF.

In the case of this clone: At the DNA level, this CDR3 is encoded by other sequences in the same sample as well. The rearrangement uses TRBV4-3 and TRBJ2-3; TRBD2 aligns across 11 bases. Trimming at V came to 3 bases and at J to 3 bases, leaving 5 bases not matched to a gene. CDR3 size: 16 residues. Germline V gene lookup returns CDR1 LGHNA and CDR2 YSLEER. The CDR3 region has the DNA TGCGCCAGCAGCCAGGACCTAGCGGGGGGTACAGATACGCAGTATTTT. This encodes CASSQDLAGGTDTQYF.

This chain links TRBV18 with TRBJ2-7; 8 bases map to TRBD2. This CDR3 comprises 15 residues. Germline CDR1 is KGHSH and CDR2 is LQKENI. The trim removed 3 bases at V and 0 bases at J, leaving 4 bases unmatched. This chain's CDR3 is CASSPGRGDSYEQYF. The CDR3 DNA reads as TGTGCCAGCTCACCCGGGCGGGGGGACTCCTACGAGCAGTACTTC.

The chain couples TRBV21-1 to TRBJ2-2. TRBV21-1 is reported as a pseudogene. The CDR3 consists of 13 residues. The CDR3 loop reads CASSIGTAGELFF. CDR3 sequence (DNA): TGTGCCAGCAGCATTGGGACGGCCGGGGAGCTGTTTTTT.

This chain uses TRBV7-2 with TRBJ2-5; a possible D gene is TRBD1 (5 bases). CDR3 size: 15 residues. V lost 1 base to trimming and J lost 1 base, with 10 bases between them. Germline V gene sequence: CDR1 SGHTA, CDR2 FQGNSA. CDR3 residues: CASSLVQGTQETQYF. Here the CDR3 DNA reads TGTGCCAGCAGCTTAGTGCAGGGCACCCAAGAGACCCAGTACTTC.

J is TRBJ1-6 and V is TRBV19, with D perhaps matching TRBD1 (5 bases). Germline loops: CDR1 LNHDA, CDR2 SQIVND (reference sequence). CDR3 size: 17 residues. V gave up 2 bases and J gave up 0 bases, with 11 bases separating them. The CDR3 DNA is TGTGCCAGTAGTATAATGGGGCAGAGCTCCTATAATTCACCCCTCCACTTT. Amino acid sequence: CASSIMGQSSYNSPLHF.

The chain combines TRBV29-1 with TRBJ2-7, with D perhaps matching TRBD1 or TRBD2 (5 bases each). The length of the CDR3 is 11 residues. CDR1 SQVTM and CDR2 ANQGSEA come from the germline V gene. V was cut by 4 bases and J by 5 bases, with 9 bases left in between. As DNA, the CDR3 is TGCAGCGTTGGGGGGATGAACGAGCAGTACTTC. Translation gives CSVGGMNEQYF.

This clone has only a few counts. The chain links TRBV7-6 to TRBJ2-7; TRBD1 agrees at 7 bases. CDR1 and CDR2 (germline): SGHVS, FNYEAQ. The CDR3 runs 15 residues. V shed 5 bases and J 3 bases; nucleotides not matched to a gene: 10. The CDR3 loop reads CASSGQAHTFYEQYF. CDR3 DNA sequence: TGTGCCAGCAGCGGACAGGCCCATACCTTCTACGAGCAGTACTTC.

The CDR3 bases are TGTGCCAGTAGTATCCGCCGGGACTTAGCTGAAGCTTTCTTT. It yields the protein CASSIRRDLAEAFF. The V gene is TRBV19, the J gene TRBJ1-1, with D perhaps matching TRBD1 (5 bases). The CDR3 contains 14 residues. The germline V gene encodes CDR1 LNHDA and CDR2 SQIVND (reference sequence). The germline V and J ends were trimmed by 3 bases and 6 bases, with 14 bases remaining between them.

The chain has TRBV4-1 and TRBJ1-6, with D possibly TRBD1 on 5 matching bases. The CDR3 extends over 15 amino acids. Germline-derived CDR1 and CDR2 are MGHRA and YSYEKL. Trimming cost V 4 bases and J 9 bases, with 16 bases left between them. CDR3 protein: CASSPRREVSSPLHF. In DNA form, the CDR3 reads TGCGCCAGCAGCCCCCGCAGGGAGGTTAGTTCACCCCTCCACTTT.

The CDR3 is CSVEGGQQEAYEQYF. CDR3 DNA: TGCAGCGTCGAGGGGGGACAGCAAGAGGCTTACGAGCAGTACTTC. J is TRBJ2-7 and V is TRBV29-1, with D possibly TRBD1 on 7 matching bases. V dropped 6 bases and J dropped 4 bases, with 22 bases sitting between them. The CDR3 has 15 amino acids. CDR1 and CDR2 (germline): SQVTM, ANQGSEA.

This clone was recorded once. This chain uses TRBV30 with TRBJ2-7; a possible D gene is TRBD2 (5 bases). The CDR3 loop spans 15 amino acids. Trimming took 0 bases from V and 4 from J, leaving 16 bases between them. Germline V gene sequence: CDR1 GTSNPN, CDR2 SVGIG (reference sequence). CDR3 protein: CAWSVDGIVKYEQYF. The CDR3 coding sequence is TGTGCCTGGAGTGTTGACGGGATCGTTAAATACGAGCAGTACTTC.

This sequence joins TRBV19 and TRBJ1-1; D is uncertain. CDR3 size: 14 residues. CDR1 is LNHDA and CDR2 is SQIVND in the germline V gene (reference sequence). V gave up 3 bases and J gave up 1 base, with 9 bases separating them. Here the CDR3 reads CASSIQVANTEAFF. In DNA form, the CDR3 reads TGTGCCAGTAGTATCCAGGTAGCGAACACTGAAGCTTTCTTT.

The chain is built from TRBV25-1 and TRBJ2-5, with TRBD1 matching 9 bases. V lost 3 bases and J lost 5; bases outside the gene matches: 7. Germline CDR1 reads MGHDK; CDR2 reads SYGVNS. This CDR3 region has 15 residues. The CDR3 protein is CASSETGTGTETQYF. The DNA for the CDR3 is TGTGCCAGCAGTGAGACCGGGACAGGGACGGAGACCCAGTACTTC.

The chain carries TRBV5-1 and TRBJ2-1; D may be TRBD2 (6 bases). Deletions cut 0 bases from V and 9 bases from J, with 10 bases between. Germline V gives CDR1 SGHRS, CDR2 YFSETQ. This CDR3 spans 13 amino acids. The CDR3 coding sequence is TGCGCCAGCAGCTTGGTATCCGGGGGTGAGCAGTTCTTC. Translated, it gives CASSLVSGGEQFF.

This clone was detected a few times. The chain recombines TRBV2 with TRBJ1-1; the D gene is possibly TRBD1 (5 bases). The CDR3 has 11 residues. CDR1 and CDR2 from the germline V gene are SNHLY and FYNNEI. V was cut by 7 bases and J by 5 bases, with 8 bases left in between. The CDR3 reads CASKEGTEAFF. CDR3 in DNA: TGTGCCAGCAAGGAGGGGACTGAAGCTTTCTTT. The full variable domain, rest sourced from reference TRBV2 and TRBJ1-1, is EPEVTQTPSHQVTQMGQEVILRCVPISNHLYFYWYRQILGQKVEFLVSFYNNEISEKSEIFDDQFSVERPDGSNFTLKIRSTKLEDSAMYFCASKEGTEAFFGQGTRLTVV.

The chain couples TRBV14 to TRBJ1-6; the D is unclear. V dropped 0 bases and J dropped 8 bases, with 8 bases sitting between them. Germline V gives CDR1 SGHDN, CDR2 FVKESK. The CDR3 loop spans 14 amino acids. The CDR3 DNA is TGTGCCAGCAGCCAAGATTCCCGGCATTCACCCCTCCACTTT. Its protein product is CASSQDSRHSPLHF. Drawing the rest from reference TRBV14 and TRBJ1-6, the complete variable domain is EAGVTQFPSHSVIEKGQTVTLRCDPISGHDNLYWYRRVMGKEIKFLLHFVKESKQDESGMPNNRFLAERTGGTYSTLKVQPAELEDSGVYFCASSQDSRHSPLHFGNGTRLTVT.

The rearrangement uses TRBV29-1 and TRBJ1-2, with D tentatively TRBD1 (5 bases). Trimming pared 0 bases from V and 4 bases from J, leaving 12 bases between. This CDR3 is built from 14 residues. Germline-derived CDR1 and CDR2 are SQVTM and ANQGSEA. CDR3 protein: CSVEDLQGFYGYTF. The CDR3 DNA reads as TGCAGCGTTGAAGATCTTCAGGGATTCTATGGCTACACCTTC.